The rows below give T cell receptor beta chains drawn from one sample of a study of beta chain features in type 1 diabetes. Sequenced by immunoSEQ multiplex PCR; TCRdb stores in-frame clones only, minus some. The sample has 250,000 or so clones; 25% to 30% are singletons. Sample: central memory CD4+ T cells from blood. The source is a man aged 30-40 years in good health. Each CDR3 is given with its conserved first and last residue. D genes are given only for firm matches. Clone size, where shown, is once, few, many, or a class for clones that have expanded.

clone size | D gene | J gene | V gene | CDR3 protein | CDR3 DNA
. | TRBD1 | TRBJ1-1 | TRBV6-5 | CASSETGGAEAFF | TGTGCCAGCAGTGAGACAGGGGGCGCTGAAGCTTTCTTT
. | TRBD2 | TRBJ2-3 | TRBV5-1 | CASSPRLAGEPTDTQYF | TGCGCCAGCAGCCCACGACTAGCGGGGGAGCCGACAGATACGCAGTATTTT
few | . | TRBJ2-7 | TRBV25-1 | CASSERSTGEQYF | TGTGCCAGCAGTGAAAGGTCGACGGGCGAGCAGTACTTC
few | . | TRBJ2-3 | TRBV27 | CASSLGRRGTDTQYF | TGTGCCAGCAGTTTAGGCCGGCGGGGCACAGATACGCAGTATTTT
. | . | TRBJ1-2 | TRBV4-1 | CANPRTVNYGYTF | TGCGCCAACCCGAGGACAGTAAACTATGGCTACACCTTC
. | . | TRBJ1-5 | TRBV9 | CASSPQGQDGPPQHF | TGTGCCAGCAGCCCCCAGGGGCAGGACGGTCCGCCCCAGCATTTT
. | TRBD1 | TRBJ2-5 | TRBV5-1 | CASIPGQGSAETQYF | TGCGCCAGCATACCGGGACAGGGAAGCGCAGAGACCCAGTACTTC
many | . | TRBJ2-3 | TRBV30 | CAWSVPWASTDTQYF | TGTGCCTGGAGTGTACCGTGGGCCTCCACAGATACGCAGTATTTT
. | . | TRBJ2-3 | TRBV11-2 | CASSLEMGRGGTDTQYF | TGTGCCAGCAGCTTAGAAATGGGCAGGGGAGGGACAGATACGCAGTATTTT
. | . | TRBJ1-2 | TRBV29-1 | CSTDTSYTF | TGCAGCACGGACACGAGCTACACCTTC
. | TRBD1 | TRBJ2-1 | TRBV30 | CAWSRTGTNNEQFF | TGTGCCTGGAGCCGGACAGGGACAAACAATGAGCAGTTCTTC
. | . | TRBJ1-1 | TRBV23-1 | CASSQEAGGGDEEAFF | TGCGCCAGCAGTCAAGAGGCCGGGGGAGGTGATGAGGAAGCTTTCTTT
. | . | TRBJ1-1 | TRBV4-2 | CASSPRADERGFF | TGTGCCAGCAGCCCCCGAGCCGACGAGAGAGGTTTCTTT
few | TRBD1 | TRBJ2-6 | TRBV5-6 | CASRYTGGRASGANVLTF | TGTGCCAGCAGGTACACAGGGGGCCGTGCCTCTGGGGCCAACGTCCTGACTTTC
. | . | TRBJ2-4 | TRBV29-1 | CSVEDGQLKNIQYF | TGCAGCGTTGAAGATGGGCAGCTAAAAAACATTCAGTACTTC
. | TRBD1 | TRBJ1-2 | TRBV18 | CASSPAGTGDGYTF | TGTGCCAGCTCACCGGCCGGGACAGGGGATGGCTACACCTTC
. | . | TRBJ2-4 | TRBV5-4 | CASSLGRVEDQYF | TGTGCCAGCAGCTTGGGGCGGGTGGAGGATCAGTACTTC
. | . | TRBJ2-7 | TRBV10-3 | CAISESKGQLGKQYF | TGTGCCATCAGTGAGTCTAAAGGACAGTTGGGTAAGCAGTACTTC
. | . | TRBJ2-7 | TRBV18 | CASSRDQRDEQYF | TGTGCCAGCTCCCGGGACCAAAGGGACGAGCAGTACTTC
few | . | TRBJ2-1 | TRBV7-2 | CASSSWDSNEQFF | TGTGCCAGCAGCTCTTGGGACTCCAATGAGCAGTTCTTC
few | . | TRBJ2-5 | TRBV29-1 | CSALQGEETQYF | TGCAGCGCCCTACAGGGAGAAGAGACCCAGTACTTC
. | . | TRBJ2-1 | TRBV7-9 | CASSQTGVGTDEQFF | TGTGCCAGCAGCCAGACAGGAGTGGGTACGGATGAGCAGTTCTTC
few | . | TRBJ2-1 | TRBV6-1 | CASSHSPGSYNEQFF | TGTGCCAGCAGTCATTCACCAGGTTCCTACAATGAGCAGTTCTTC
. | . | TRBJ2-7 | TRBV29-1 | CSVADRNYEQYF | TGCAGCGTTGCAGACAGGAATTACGAGCAGTACTTC
. | TRBD2 | TRBJ2-1 | TRBV19 | CASSGLAIYNEQFF | TGTGCCAGTAGTGGACTAGCGATTTACAATGAGCAGTTCTTC
. | . | TRBJ1-1 | TRBV29-1 | CSVDRDDTEAFF | TGCAGCGTTGACAGGGACGACACTGAAGCTTTCTTT
few | TRBD2 | TRBJ2-3 | TRBV14 | CASSRTSGSTDTQYF | TGTGCCAGCAGCCGTACTAGCGGAAGCACAGATACGCAGTATTTT
few | . | TRBJ2-3 | TRBV30 | CAWSVLRKGTDTQYF | TGTGCCTGGAGTGTACTAAGGAAAGGCACAGATACGCAGTATTTT
. | TRBD2 | TRBJ2-2 | TRBV4-3 | CASSQEVLAGRTGELFF | TGCGCCAGCAGCCAAGAGGTATTAGCGGGTCGCACCGGGGAGCTGTTTTTT